One and the same sample provided the 13 T cell receptor beta chains below, sequenced in a study of blood T cell repertoires in COVID-19. Generated by immunoSEQ multiplex PCR, the TCRdb table keeps only in-frame clones and is missing some. The sample contains fewer than 50,000 clones, over 80% of which appear only once. The sequenced sample was peripheral blood. These TCRs come from a man in his fifties with active COVID-19.

The chain has TRBV27 and TRBJ2-2; maybe TRBD1 (7 bases). CDR3 length: 16 amino acids. Trimming took off 3 bases at V and 3 bases at J, with 14 bases between the two ends. Per germline, CDR1 MNHEY and CDR2 SMNVEV (reference sequence). DNA of the CDR3: TGTGCCAGCAGTTTGACAGGGACTGTCGACACCGGGGAGCTGTTTTTT. This codes for CASSLTGTVDTGELFF.

This rearrangement joins TRBV10-2 to TRBJ2-7, with a tentative D call TRBD1 (5 bases). The V end was cut by 0 bases, the J end by 2 bases, with 8 bases between. Germline V gene sequence: CDR1 WSHSY, CDR2 SAAADI. The CDR3 consists of 14 residues. CDR3 loop: CASSESGATYEQYF. The CDR3 nucleotides are TGCGCCAGCAGTGAGTCTGGGGCAACCTACGAGCAGTACTTC.

J is TRBJ1-2 and V is TRBV4-1; no firm D call. The CDR3 loop spans 14 amino acids. Deletions cut 1 base from V and 4 bases from J, with 10 bases between. Germline V gives CDR1 MGHRA, CDR2 YSYEKL. The CDR3 DNA reads TGCGCCAGCAGCCAAGTCTCCCCCGTCTATGGCTACACCTTC. This translates into CASSQVSPVYGYTF.

This clone was seen a handful of times. This chain joins TRBV5-4 and TRBJ2-2, with D tentatively TRBD2 (5 bases). The CDR3 spans 14 residues. Looked up from germline, CDR1 is SGHNT and CDR2 is YYREEE (reference sequence). Trimming took off 0 bases at V and 4 bases at J, with 7 bases between the two ends. The CDR3 is CASSLGGATGELFF. The CDR3 DNA reads as TGTGCCAGCAGCTTGGGGGGAGCCACCGGGGAGCTGTTTTTT.

The rearrangement joins TRBV24-1 to TRBJ2-1; D gene uncertain. This CDR3 region has 14 residues. Germline V gene lookup returns CDR1 KGHDR and CDR2 SFDVKD. V was pared by 3 bases and J by 6 bases, with 11 bases between. The CDR3 sequence: CATSDQTVLNEQFF. The CDR3, as DNA: TGTGCCACCAGTGATCAAACAGTGCTCAATGAGCAGTTCTTC.

This sequence joins TRBV6-5 and TRBJ2-7; the D is unclear. Germline CDR1 and CDR2: MNHEY and SVGAGI. The CDR3 runs 14 residues. Trimming stripped 3 bases from V and 0 bases from J, with 9 bases between. The DNA for the CDR3 is TGTGCCAGCAGTTATCAATACAGCTCCTACGAGCAGTACTTC. It translates to CASSYQYSSYEQYF.

The genes are TRBV6-5 and TRBJ1-1; no clear D. Germline CDR1 is MNHEY and CDR2 is SVGAGI. Deletions cut 6 bases from V and 7 bases from J, with 9 bases between. The CDR3 is 11 amino acids. This chain's CDR3 is CASRAGSEAFF. CDR3 coding DNA: TGTGCCAGCAGGGCTGGCAGTGAAGCTTTCTTT.

The chain combines TRBV6-4 with TRBJ2-7; 9 bases fit TRBD1. The germline V gene encodes CDR1 MRHNA and CDR2 SNTAGT. Trimming cost V 3 bases and J 2 bases; bases outside gene matches: 11. The CDR3 is made up of 17 amino acids. CDR3 protein: CASSECFIRQGAYEQYF. DNA of the CDR3: TGTGCCAGCAGTGAATGTTTTATTCGACAGGGGGCCTACGAGCAGTACTTC.

This chain joins TRBV5-1 and TRBJ2-7; the match to TRBD2 covers 12 bases. This CDR3 has 15 residues. V shed 7 bases, J shed 3 bases, and the junction held 8 bases outside the gene matches. Germline values: CDR1 SGHRS, CDR2 YFSETQ. CDR3 sequence reads: CASRLTSGGYYEQYF. CDR3 coding DNA: TGCGCCAGCCGGTTGACTAGCGGGGGTTACTACGAGCAGTACTTC.

The chain carries TRBV11-2 and TRBJ1-4, with D hard to call. Germline V lookup: CDR1 SGHAT, CDR2 FQNNGV. Deletions cut 6 bases from V and 10 bases from J, with 15 bases between. This CDR3 comprises 13 residues. The CDR3 sequence is CASSSTRGGKLFF. Here the CDR3 DNA reads TGTGCCAGCAGTAGTACTCGGGGAGGAAAACTGTTTTTT. The complete variable domain, with remaining parts taken from reference TRBV11-2 and TRBJ1-4, reads EAGVAQSPRYKIIEKRQSVAFWCNPISGHATLYWYQQILGQGPKLLIQFQNNGVVDDSQLPKDRFSAERLKGVDSTLKIQPAKLEDSAVYLCASSSTRGGKLFFGSGTQLSVL.

This chain links TRBV12-3 or TRBV12-4 with TRBJ2-3, with TRBD2 as a possible D gene (6 bases). V was shortened by 2 bases and J by 8 bases, with 8 bases between the two germline ends. CDR3 length: 12 amino acids. CDR3 region: CASSLRGSTQYF. The CDR3 DNA reads as TGTGCCAGCAGTTTACGGGGGAGTACGCAGTATTTT.

V gene TRBV6-6 combines with J gene TRBJ2-3; 11 bases match TRBD2. Germline V gene sequence: CDR1 MNHNY, CDR2 SVGAGI (reference sequence). Unmatched junction bases numbered 7, after V lost 5 bases and J lost 6 bases. This CDR3 region has 15 residues. CDR3 DNA sequence: TGTGCCAGCAGTGGTAGCGGGGGGGCCAGGGATACGCAGTATTTT. The encoded protein is CASSGSGGARDTQYF.

The genes are TRBV2 and TRBJ1-2; the D gene is possibly TRBD1 (6 bases). Germline loops: CDR1 SNHLY, CDR2 FYNNEI. The CDR3 runs to 10 residues. In DNA, the CDR3 is TGTGCTGTCACAGGGCGAGGCTACACCTTC. Translation gives CAVTGRGYTF.